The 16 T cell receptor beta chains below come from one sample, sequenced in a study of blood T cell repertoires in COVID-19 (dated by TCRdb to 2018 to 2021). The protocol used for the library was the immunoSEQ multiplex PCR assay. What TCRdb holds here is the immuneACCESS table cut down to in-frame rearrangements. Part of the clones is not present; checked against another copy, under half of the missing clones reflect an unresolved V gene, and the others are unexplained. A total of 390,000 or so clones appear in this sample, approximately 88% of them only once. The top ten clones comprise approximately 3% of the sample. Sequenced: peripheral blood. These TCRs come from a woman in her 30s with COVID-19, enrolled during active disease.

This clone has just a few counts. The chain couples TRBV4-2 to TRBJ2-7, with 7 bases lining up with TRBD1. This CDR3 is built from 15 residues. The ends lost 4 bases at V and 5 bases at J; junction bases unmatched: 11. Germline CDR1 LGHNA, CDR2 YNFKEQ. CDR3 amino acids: CASSPSRGQVDEQYF. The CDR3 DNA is TGTGCCAGCAGCCCGAGTCGTGGACAGGTGGACGAGCAGTACTTC.

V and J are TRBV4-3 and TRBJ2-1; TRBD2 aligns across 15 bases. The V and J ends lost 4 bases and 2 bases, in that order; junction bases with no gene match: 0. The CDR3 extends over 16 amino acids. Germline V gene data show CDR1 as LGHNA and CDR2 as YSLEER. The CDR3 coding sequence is TGCGCCAGCAGCCGGACTAGCGGGGGGGCCTACAATGAGCAGTTCTTC. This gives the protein CASSRTSGGAYNEQFF.

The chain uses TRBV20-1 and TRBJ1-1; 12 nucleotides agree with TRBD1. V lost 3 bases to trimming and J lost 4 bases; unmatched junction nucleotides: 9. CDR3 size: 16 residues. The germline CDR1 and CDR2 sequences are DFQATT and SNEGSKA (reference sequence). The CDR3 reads CSASYGTGGFGTEAFF. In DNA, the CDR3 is TGCAGTGCTAGTTATGGGACAGGGGGCTTTGGCACTGAAGCTTTCTTT.

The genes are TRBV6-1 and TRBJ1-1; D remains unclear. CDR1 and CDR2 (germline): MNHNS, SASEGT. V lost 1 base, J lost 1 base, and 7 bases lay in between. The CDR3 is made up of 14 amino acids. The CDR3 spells CASSEVGGNTEAFF. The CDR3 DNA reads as TGTGCCAGCAGTGAAGTAGGAGGGAACACTGAAGCTTTCTTT.

CDR3 sequence: CASSLPRETQYF. CDR3 coding DNA: TGTGCCAGCAGCTTGCCCAGAGAGACCCAGTACTTC. The chain uses TRBV7-9 and TRBJ2-5; D ambiguous. CDR3 size: 12 residues. CDR1 is SEHNR and CDR2 is FQNEAQ in the germline V gene (reference sequence). V lost 3 bases to trimming and J lost 4 bases, with 6 bases between them.

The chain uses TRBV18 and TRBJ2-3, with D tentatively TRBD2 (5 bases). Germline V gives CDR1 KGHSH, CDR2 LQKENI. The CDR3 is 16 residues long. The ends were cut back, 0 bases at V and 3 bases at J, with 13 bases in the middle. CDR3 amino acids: CASSPPWRPGTDTQYF. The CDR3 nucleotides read TGTGCCAGCTCACCACCGTGGCGCCCGGGAACAGATACGCAGTATTTT. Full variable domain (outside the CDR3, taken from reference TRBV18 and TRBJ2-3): NAGVMQNPRHLVRRRGQEARLRCSPMKGHSHVYWYRQLPEEGLKFMVYLQKENIIDESGMPKERFSAEFPKEGPSILRIQQVVRGDSAAYFCASSPPWRPGTDTQYFGPGTRLTVL.

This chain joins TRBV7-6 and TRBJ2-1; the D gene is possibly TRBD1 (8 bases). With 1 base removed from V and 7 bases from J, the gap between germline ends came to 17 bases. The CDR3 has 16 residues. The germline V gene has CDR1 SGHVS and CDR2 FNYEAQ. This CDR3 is CASSLDRGGFGNEQFF. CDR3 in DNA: TGTGCCAGCAGCTTAGACAGGGGGGGGTTTGGGAATGAGCAGTTCTTC.

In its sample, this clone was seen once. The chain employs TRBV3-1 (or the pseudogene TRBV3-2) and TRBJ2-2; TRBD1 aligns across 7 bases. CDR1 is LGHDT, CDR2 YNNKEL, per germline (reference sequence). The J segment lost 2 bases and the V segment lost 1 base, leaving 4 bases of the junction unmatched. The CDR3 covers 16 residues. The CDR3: CASSQVRDSNTGELFF. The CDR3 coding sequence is TGTGCCAGCAGCCAAGTTCGGGACAGCAACACCGGGGAGCTGTTTTTT.

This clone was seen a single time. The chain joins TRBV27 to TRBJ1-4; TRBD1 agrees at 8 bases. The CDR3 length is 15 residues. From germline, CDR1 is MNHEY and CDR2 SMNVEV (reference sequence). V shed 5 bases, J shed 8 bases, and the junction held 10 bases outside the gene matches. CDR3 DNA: TGTGCCAGCAGTCGCTCGCAGGGGGCGGGAGAAAAACTGTTTTTT. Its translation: CASSRSQGAGEKLFF.

In nucleotides, the CDR3 is TGTGCCAGCAGCTACCATCTCTCAGGCGATGAAAAACTGTTTTTT. Amino acids: CASSYHLSGDEKLFF. The chain joins TRBV6-6 to TRBJ1-4; D is undetermined. Deletions cut 6 bases from V and 6 bases from J, with 17 bases between. Germline loops: CDR1 MNHNY, CDR2 SVGAGI (reference sequence). The CDR3 contains 15 residues.

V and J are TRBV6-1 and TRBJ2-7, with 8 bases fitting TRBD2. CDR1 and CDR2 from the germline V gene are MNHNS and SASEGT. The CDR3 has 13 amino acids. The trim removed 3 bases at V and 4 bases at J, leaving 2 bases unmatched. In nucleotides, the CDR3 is TGTGCCAGCAGTGACCCGGGAGGGTACGAGCAGTACGTC. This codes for CASSDPGGYEQYV.

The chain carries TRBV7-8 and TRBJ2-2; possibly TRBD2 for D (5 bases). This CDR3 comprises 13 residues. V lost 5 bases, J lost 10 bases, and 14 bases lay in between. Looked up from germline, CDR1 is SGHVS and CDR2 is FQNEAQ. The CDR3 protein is CASSPRDILELFF. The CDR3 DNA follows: TGTGCCAGCAGCCCTCGGGATATTTTGGAGCTGTTTTTT.

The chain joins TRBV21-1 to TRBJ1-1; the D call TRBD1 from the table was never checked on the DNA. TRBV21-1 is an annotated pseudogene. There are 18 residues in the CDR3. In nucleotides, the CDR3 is TGTGCCAGCAGCAAATTCCCCCCGCCAGACAGGCCTAACACTGAAGCTTTCTTT. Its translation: CASSKFPPPDRPNTEAFF.

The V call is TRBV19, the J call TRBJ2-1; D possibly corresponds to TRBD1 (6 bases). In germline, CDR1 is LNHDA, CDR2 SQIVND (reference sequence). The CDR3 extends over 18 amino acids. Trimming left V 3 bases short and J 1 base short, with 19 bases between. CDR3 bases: TGTGCCAGTAGTATCCTATCTTCGAACAGGGAATCCTACAATGAGCAGTTCTTC. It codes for CASSILSSNRESYNEQFF.

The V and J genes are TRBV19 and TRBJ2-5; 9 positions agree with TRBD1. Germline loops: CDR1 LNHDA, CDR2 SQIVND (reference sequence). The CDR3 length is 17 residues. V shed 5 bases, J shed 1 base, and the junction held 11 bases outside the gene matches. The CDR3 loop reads CASSLKRQGGFQETQYF. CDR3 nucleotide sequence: TGTGCCAGTAGTCTCAAAAGACAGGGGGGCTTCCAAGAGACCCAGTACTTC.

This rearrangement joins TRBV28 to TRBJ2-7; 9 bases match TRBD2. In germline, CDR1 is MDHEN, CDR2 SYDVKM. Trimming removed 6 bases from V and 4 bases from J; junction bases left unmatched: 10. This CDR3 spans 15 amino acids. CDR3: CASSHGLAGRYEQYV. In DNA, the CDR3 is TGTGCCAGCAGCCACGGGCTAGCGGGACGGTACGAGCAGTACGTC.